This TCR beta chain was recovered during a study of early T cells in non-severe SARS-CoV-2 infection. After removal of 2 bases from V and 3 bases from J, the junction contained 6 bases not matched to a gene. The length of the CDR3 is 15 residues. CDR1 is SGHTA, CDR2 FQGNSA, per germline. MiXCR was run by TCRdb on the 5' RACE reads, yielding one entry per CDR3 protein. The sample gives under 85,000 distinct CDR3 sequences, around 10% of which show up once; 5% to 7% is in the top ten. The table lists this clonotype with many counts. This receptor was obtained from an adult who was a healthcare worker with PCR-confirmed SARS-CoV-2 infection or an uninfected control (not recorded which). This sequence joins TRBV7-2 and TRBJ2-7, with 8 bases aligning to TRBD2. Sequencing used whole blood, obtained at baseline. The CDR3 reads CASSLSSGTSYEQYF. For the CDR3, the DNA is TGTGCCAGCAGCTTAAGTAGCGGGACAAGCTACGAGCAGTACTTC.